This TCR beta chain was retrieved from a study of OX40 agonist ivuxolimab in advanced cancers. Study summary: Patients were treated with intravenous ivuxolimab, dosed at 0.01 to 10 mg/kg and infused every 2 weeks. Head and neck, renal cell, melanoma or hepatocellular carcinoma were the cancers that dose-escalation patients had.

Whole-study results and caveats: The antigens recognized by the expanded peripheral T cells, that is their antigen specificity, were not determined. The average count of expanded clones was higher among CD8+ T cells than among CD4+.

J was trimmed by 5 bases and V by 2 bases; bases with no gene match: 5. The CDR3 covers 14 residues. Per germline, CDR1 LNHDA and CDR2 SQIVND (reference sequence). Remarks on this clone: The antigen remains undetermined.

The repertoire was sequenced with immunoSEQ multiplex PCR; TCRdb's copy has only in-frame clones and lacks some. The sample gives fewer than 70,000 clones, 65% to 90% of which show up once; 1.5% to 2% is in the top ten. The V and J genes are TRBV19 and TRBJ1-1, with 7 bases lining up with TRBD1. Sequencing used CD4+ or CD8+ T cells sorted from blood, obtained in a trial of the OX40 agonist ivuxolimab. The clonotype was recovered from an adult with an advanced solid tumor such as melanoma, head and neck, liver or kidney cancer. CDR3 sequence reads: CASSIRDRRTEAFF. The CDR3 DNA reads TGTGCCAGTAGTATACGGGACAGACGGACTGAAGCTTTCTTT. The complete variable domain, with remaining parts taken from reference TRBV19 and TRBJ1-1, reads DGGITQSPKYLFRKEGQNVTLSCEQNLNHDAMYWYRQDPGQGLRLIYYSQIVNDFQKGDIAEGYSVSREKKESFPLTVTSAQKNPTAFYLCASSIRDRRTEAFFGQGTRLTVV.